These T cell receptor beta chains were read from a single sample in a study of blood T cell repertoires in COVID-19. The assay was immunoSEQ multiplex PCR, and TCRdb's table has in-frame clones only and misses some. The sample yields 95,000 to 150,000 clones, 70% to 85% seen once. The sample comprised peripheral blood. These receptor sequences come from a woman between 65 and 79 years old with acute or convalescent COVID-19. Each CDR3 is given with its conserved first and last residue. D genes are given only for firm matches.

v_gene	d_gene	j_gene	CDR3nt	CDR3aa
TRBV11-2	TRBD1	TRBJ1-3	TGTGCCAGCAGCTTAAACAGGGGAGGAAACACCATATATTTT	CASSLNRGGNTIYF
TRBV5-6	TRBD2	TRBJ2-5	TGTGCCAGCAGCTTGTTGTTCGGGAGGGGGGCCCAGTACTTC	CASSLLFGRGAQYF
TRBV7-2	.	TRBJ1-1	TGTGCCAGCAGCTTATTGGCGAACACTGAAGCTTTCTTT	CASSLLANTEAFF
TRBV15	.	TRBJ1-5	TGTGCCACCAGCGGGGCGAGCAGCAATCAGCCCCAGCATTTT	CATSGASSNQPQHF
TRBV30	TRBD1	TRBJ1-5	TGTGCCTGGAGCCCACAGGGGGCAAGCAATCAGCCCCAGCATTTT	CAWSPQGASNQPQHF
TRBV5-4	TRBD2	TRBJ2-1	TGTGCCAGCAGCCCCCTACTAGCGGGGGGTGGCAATGAGCAGTTCTTC	CASSPLLAGGGNEQFF
TRBV13	.	TRBJ2-1	TGTGCCAGCAGCCCAGGCCGGGGGTGGGAGCAGTTCTTC	CASSPGRGWEQFF
TRBV19	.	TRBJ1-1	TGTGCCAGTAGTATCTCGGGGAACATGAACACTGAAGCTTTCTTT	CASSISGNMNTEAFF
TRBV10-1	.	TRBJ2-3	TGCGCCAGCAGTGAACAGCAATCGAGCACAGATACGCAGTATTTT	CASSEQQSSTDTQYF
TRBV10-3	.	TRBJ1-1	TGTGCCATCAGGGGACAACAGAGAATTGAAGCTTTCTTT	CAIRGQQRIEAFF
TRBV7-8	.	TRBJ2-6	TGTGCCAGCAGCTTAGTTCGCCTTTGGGCTTCTGGGGCCAACGTCCTGACTTTC	CASSLVRLWASGANVLTF
TRBV27	.	TRBJ1-1	TGTGCCAGCAGCCAAGAGGGCGGGCTTACTGAAGCTTTCTTT	CASSQEGGLTEAFF